What follows are 23 T cell receptor beta chains derived from one specimen sequenced in a study of blood T cells in healthy people across ages (dated by TCRdb to between 2014 and 2017). The receptor library was made with 5' RACE. These reads were obtained on an Illumina HiSeq 2500. The second PCR ran for about 6 to 11 cycles and used a J-beta primer mix along with a sample-barcoded 5' primer. Using fastp at Q25 and MiXCR, TCRdb reprocessed the public reads and kept productive beta chains. Every entry covers one CDR3 protein and lists the most common genes and DNA from its rows. Recorded for this sample are roughly 650,000 distinct CDR3 sequences; approximately 29% of them occurred a single time. 15% of the sample rests with the top ten. Sequenced: blood. These receptor sequences come from a woman of 80 years or more in good health. Donor details come from another sample of the same person, matched by shared clones.

The chain joins TRBV28 to TRBJ2-7; 9 positions agree with TRBD2. Germline CDR1 and CDR2: MDHEN and SYDVKM. With V trimmed by 6 bases and J by 7 bases, 16 bases remained unmatched. The CDR3 has 16 residues. CDR3 DNA sequence: TGTGCCAGCAGCCTATCAGAGTCTTGGACTAGCGTTGAGCAGTACTTC. It codes for CASSLSESWTSVEQYF.

On this clonotype itself: The junction differs from germline at one of its ends, possibly a read error. J is TRBJ1-1 and V is TRBV5-1; no clear D. The CDR3 length is 14 residues. CDR1 SGHRS and CDR2 YFSETQ come from the germline V gene. The CDR3 loop reads CASSSGPQNTEAFF. The CDR3 coding sequence is TGCGCCAGCAGCTCGGGTCCCCAGAACACTGAGGCTTTCTTT.

This clonotype was observed a few times. The chain combines TRBV20-1 with TRBJ1-6; D is unresolved. The V and J ends lost 6 bases and 10 bases respectively, with 16 bases between them. CDR3 size: 13 residues. Germline values: CDR1 DFQATT, CDR2 SNEGSKA (reference sequence). CDR3 nucleotide sequence: TGCAGTGCCTTTCCACATTCGGACTCACCCCTCCACTTT. Protein product: CSAFPHSDSPLHF.

This rearrangement joins TRBV30 to TRBJ2-7; possible D gene TRBD1, 6 bases. The germline V gene encodes CDR1 GTSNPN and CDR2 SVGIG (reference sequence). Deletions cut 2 bases from V and 3 bases from J, with 11 bases between. The CDR3 loop spans 13 amino acids. In DNA form, the CDR3 reads TGTGCCTGGAGTCCAGGGGCAAACTACGAGCAGTACTTC. It encodes CAWSPGANYEQYF.

The chain combines TRBV7-9 with TRBJ1-1, with 7 bases fitting TRBD1. There are 14 residues in the CDR3. CDR1 is SEHNR, CDR2 FQNEAQ, per germline (reference sequence). The V and J ends lost 8 bases and 0 bases, in that order; junction bases with no gene match: 6. The chain's CDR3 is CASGADRMNTEAFF. In DNA, the CDR3 is TGTGCCAGCGGCGCGGACAGGATGAACACTGAAGCTTTCTTT.

A remark on this clonotype: A much bigger clone sits one base away, suggesting this may be a read error. The chain recombines TRBV15 with TRBJ2-7; D is unresolved. The CDR3 has 12 amino acids. Trimming stripped 1 base from V and 7 bases from J, with 8 bases between. Germline CDR1 LNHNV, CDR2 YYDKDF (reference sequence). CDR3 in DNA: TGTGCCACCAGCAGAGTAAACAATGAGCAGTACTTC. Translation gives CATSRVNNEQYF. Complete variable domain (other parts from reference TRBV15 and TRBJ2-7): DAMVIQNPRYQVTQFGKPVTLSCSQTLNHNVMYWYQQKSSQAPKLLFHYYDKDFNNEADTPDNFQSRRPNTSFCFLDIRSPGLGDTAMYLCATSRVNNEQYFGPGTRLTVT.

Notes on this clonotype: A much bigger clone sits one base away, suggesting this may be a read error. This chain's CDR3 is CAWSLKPRGEQYF. The CDR3 coding sequence is TGTGCCTGGAGTCTAAAACCCCGCGGCGAGCAGTACTTC. The genes are TRBV30 and TRBJ2-5; D gene uncertain. The J call may not be correct, given that the DNA end is closer to TRBJ2-7. This CDR3 has 13 residues. Germline V CDR1 and CDR2: GTSNPN, SVGIG (reference sequence).

This clonotype has only a few counts. The chain combines TRBV6-4 with TRBJ1-1; 9 bases agree with TRBD1. Germline V CDR1 and CDR2: MRHNA, SNTAGT. After removal of 4 bases from V and 1 base from J, the junction contained 4 bases not matched to a gene. This CDR3 has 15 amino acids. The CDR3 loop is CASSATGGGNTEAFF. The CDR3 bases are TGTGCCAGCAGTGCCACAGGGGGCGGGAACACTGAAGCTTTCTTT.

Worth noting for this clonotype: Given a much more abundant clone one base away, this may be a read error. V and J are TRBV20-1 and TRBJ2-7; 8 nucleotides align to TRBD1. Looked up from germline, CDR1 is DFQATT and CDR2 is SNEGSKA (reference sequence). The CDR3 extends over 12 amino acids. J was trimmed by 7 bases and V by 4 bases; bases with no gene match: 6. The CDR3 loop reads CSATGQGDEQYF. DNA of the CDR3: TGCAGTGCTACAGGACAGGGTGATGAGCAGTACTTC.

At least ten counts were recorded for this clonotype. One end of the junction fails to match germline, which may point to a read error. This chain connects TRBV5-1 to TRBJ2-5; TRBD1 matches 9 bases. CDR3 length: 14 residues. Per the germline V gene, CDR1 is SGHRS and CDR2 is YFSETQ. The CDR3 nucleotides read TGCGCCAACAGCGCTACAGGGGGCGCGGAGACCCAGTACTTC. Translated: CANSATGGAETQYF.

This clonotype was recorded many times. The chain recombines TRBV20-1 with TRBJ2-5; no reliable D call. V was shortened by 6 bases and J by 3 bases, with 14 bases between the two germline ends. The CDR3 extends over 13 amino acids. CDR1 and CDR2 from the germline V gene are DFQATT and SNEGSKA (reference sequence). CDR3 sequence reads: CSANIHYKETQYF. CDR3 in DNA: TGCAGTGCCAACATTCATTATAAAGAGACCCAGTACTTC.

This clonotype was counted ten times or more. J is TRBJ2-1 and V is TRBV20-1, with TRBD2 identical over 7 bases. This CDR3 has 14 amino acids. V lost 2 bases, J lost 8 bases, and 9 bases stayed unmatched. Germline V gene data show CDR1 as DFQATT and CDR2 as SNEGSKA (reference sequence). The CDR3 DNA is TGCAGTGCTAGATTACCGGGGGGTATCTATGAGCAGTTCTTC. This sequence encodes CSARLPGGIYEQFF.

This clonotype has a count of ten or more. V usage is TRBV7-2 and J usage is TRBJ2-3; 9 bases fit TRBD1. Germline CDR1 and CDR2: SGHTA and FQGNSA. J was trimmed by 9 bases and V by 7 bases; bases with no gene match: 8. CDR3 size: 13 residues. The CDR3, as DNA: TGTGCCAGCACTCCGGGACAGGGTTGGACGCAGTATTTT. It codes for CASTPGQGWTQYF.

This clonotype appeared a few times. The chain has TRBV5-5 and TRBJ1-5; D is ambiguous. The CDR3 totals 15 residues. The germline CDR1 and CDR2 sequences are SGHKS and YYEKEE (reference sequence). Trimming stripped 0 bases from V and 2 bases from J, with 9 bases between. The CDR3 DNA reads as TGTGCCAGCAGCTTGGACATAGCAGGCAATCAGCCCCAGCATTTT. Protein: CASSLDIAGNQPQHF.

This clonotype was seen just once. A read error may produce the germline difference seen at one junction end. The chain carries TRBV7-9 and TRBJ2-1, with D perhaps TRBD2 (5 bases). Germline-derived CDR1 and CDR2 are SEHNR and FQNEAQ (reference sequence). The CDR3 runs to 12 residues. CDR3 sequence (DNA): TGTGCCAGTAGCTTACAGCGGAGCCACGAGTTCTTC. Translation: CASSLQRSHEFF.

For the CDR3, the DNA is TGTGCCAGCAGTGTGCCTAGCGGGATTCAACAAGAGACCCAGTACTTC. This encodes CASSVPSGIQQETQYF. The rearrangement links TRBV2 to TRBJ2-5, with 9 positions matching TRBD2. V lost 4 bases, J lost 2 bases, and 8 bases stayed unmatched. The CDR3 loop spans 16 amino acids. Germline CDR1 is SNHLY and CDR2 is FYNNEI.

At least ten counts were recorded for this clonotype. The genes are TRBV7-2 and TRBJ1-5; D gene ambiguous. The CDR3 covers 15 residues. CDR1 and CDR2 from the germline V gene are SGHTA and FQGNSA. Trimming took 2 bases from V and 7 from J, leaving 15 bases between them. CDR3 in amino acids: CASSLSGGARQPQHF. In DNA form, the CDR3 reads TGTGCCAGCAGCTTATCCGGAGGAGCTCGGCAGCCCCAGCATTTT.

As to this clonotype: Just one base apart from a much larger clone, this may be a read error. The chain joins TRBV5-1 to TRBJ2-2, with D possibly being TRBD1 or TRBD2 (6 bases each). Germline CDR1 reads SGHRS; CDR2 reads YFSETQ. V lost 6 bases and J 1 base, leaving 16 bases between the germline ends. This CDR3 region has 16 residues. The CDR3 reads CASNPIGGGNTGELFF. The CDR3 nucleotides read TGCGCCAGCAACCCCATAGGAGGGGGGAACACCGGGGAGCTGTTTTTT.

In its sample, this clonotype was seen many times. This chain links TRBV5-1 with TRBJ2-5; TRBD1 aligns across 8 bases. Germline V gives CDR1 SGHRS, CDR2 YFSETQ. The CDR3 has 15 amino acids. The ends lost 4 bases at V and 4 bases at J; junction bases unmatched: 9. In DNA form, the CDR3 reads TGCGCCAGCAGCCCGTCCGGACAGGGAGGAGAGACCCAGTACTTC. Translation gives CASSPSGQGGETQYF.

This clonotype was picked up many times. The V call is TRBV7-2, the J call TRBJ2-7; D unresolved. Germline V lookup: CDR1 SGHTA, CDR2 FQGNSA. Trimming removed 4 bases from V and 0 bases from J, with 10 bases in between. The CDR3 contains 14 residues. Here the CDR3 reads CASSSRLSSYEQYF. The CDR3 DNA sequence: TGTGCCAGCAGCTCCAGGTTGAGCTCCTACGAGCAGTACTTC.

This clonotype was seen only once. The rearrangement links TRBV2 to TRBJ1-5; D unresolved. The CDR3 covers 15 residues. Trimming took 2 bases from V and 6 from J, leaving 14 bases between them. Germline-derived CDR1 and CDR2 are SNHLY and FYNNEI. CDR3 nucleotides: TGTGCCAGCAGTGAATCAGCAGGTCAAAGTCAGCCCCAGCATTTT. Protein product: CASSESAGQSQPQHF.

In this sample, this clonotype turned up many times. The gene calls are TRBV6-2 or TRBV6-3 and TRBJ1-2; D is perhaps TRBD1 (5 bases). V shed 6 bases and J shed 4 bases, with 15 bases lying between them. The V gene's germline CDR1 is MNHEY and CDR2 SVGEGT. CDR3 length equals 14 residues. The CDR3 spells CASSRDSGGYGYTF. DNA of the CDR3: TGTGCCAGCAGCAGGGACTCCGGGGGCTATGGCTACACCTTC.

This clonotype was counted ten times or more. This chain connects TRBV7-2 to TRBJ1-2, with 7 bases that match TRBD1. Germline V gene lookup returns CDR1 SGHTA and CDR2 FQGNSA. J was trimmed by 3 bases and V by 3 bases; bases with no gene match: 4. The CDR3 totals 14 residues. CDR3 region: CASSLRGGDYGYTF. The CDR3 nucleotides read TGTGCCAGCAGCTTGCGAGGGGGCGACTATGGCTACACCTTC.